The clone carrying this TCR beta chain was counted only a few times. Antigen specificity is unknown. The entry originates in a study of T cell repertoires in cytomegalovirus infection. The wider study: It was the public TCR beta signatures that indicated both CMV infection and matching HLA type. Whole-study results and caveats: Identification of carriers of CMV plus the relevant HLA was achieved through cumulative public TCR beta family frequency. HLA-C-restricted CMV-specific TCR beta clonotypes were dominant in the ex vivo response.

Per the germline V gene, CDR1 is MNHEY and CDR2 is SMNVEV (reference sequence). Trimming pared 1 base from V and 0 bases from J, leaving 13 bases between. This CDR3 is built from 17 residues. TCRdb passed the reads through MiXCR, listing each CDR3 protein once. The repertoire has about 310,000 distinct CDR3 sequences, about 25% of them found once; the top ten carry 13%. Specimen: cultured PBMCs, collected from culture after CMV antigen stimulation. The rearrangement uses TRBV27 and TRBJ1-5; no clear D. The TCR was taken from a human donor in good health (CMV status not recorded). Some clones in this sample may be carry-over from other donors' samples. CDR3 in amino acids: CASSLYPTLGSNQPQHF. CDR3 sequence (DNA): TGTGCCAGCAGTTTATACCCAACCTTAGGTAGCAATCAGCCCCAGCATTTT.